These 20 T cell receptor beta chains were all obtained from the same sample, sequenced in a study of response to subunit inactivated influenza vaccine. TCRdb reanalysed the RT-PCR reads using MiXCR and keeps one entry per CDR3 protein. The data show about 540,000 distinct CDR3 sequences, with roughly 23% seen just once and around 2.8% held by the top ten. These same records also appear under a second study, on T cells expressing NK-cell markers. This second study says: The authors made TCR beta cDNA libraries by 5'RACE template switching. This switching added a universal primer site and UMIs.

The sample here was CD4+ T cells sorted from PBMCs, taken approximately 12 days after vaccination. The receptor set was obtained from a man aged 50 to 59 who received an inactivated influenza vaccine.

The CDR3 spells CASSYRDTNTGELFF. DNA for the CDR3: TGCGCCAGCAGCTACCGGGACACTAACACCGGGGAGCTGTTTTTT. The genes are TRBV5-1 and TRBJ2-2, with a possible D match to TRBD1 (6 bases). The CDR3 covers 15 residues. Between the trimmed V and J ends, which lost 3 bases and 2 bases, there was a span of 11 bases. Germline CDR1 SGHRS, CDR2 YFSETQ.

CDR3 in DNA: TGTGCCAGCAGTTTTAGTACGGGACTGATAATTAAAGAGCAGTACTTC. It yields the protein CASSFSTGLIIKEQYF. V gene TRBV7-7 combines with J gene TRBJ2-7; a possible D gene is TRBD2 (6 bases). The germline V gene has CDR1 SSHAT and CDR2 FNYEAQ (reference sequence). V lost 6 bases to trimming and J lost 7 bases, with 25 bases between them. The CDR3 is 16 amino acids. Combining the CDR3 with reference TRBV7-7 and TRBJ2-7 gives the whole variable domain GAGVSQSPRYKVTKRGQDVTLRCDPISSHATLYWYQQALGQGPEFLTYFNYEAQPDKSGLPSDRFSAERPEGSISTLTIQRTEQRDSAMYRCASSFSTGLIIKEQYFGPGTRLTVT.

The rearrangement links TRBV25-1 to TRBJ1-6; D gene unclear. V lost 6 bases and J 0 bases, leaving 12 bases between the germline ends. The CDR3 totals 16 residues. CDR1 and CDR2 from the germline V gene are MGHDK and SYGVNS. CDR3 DNA: TGTGCCAGCAGGCAGACTGGGAGCTCCTATAATTCACCCCTCCACTTT. The encoded protein is CASRQTGSSYNSPLHF.

This clonotype was found a few times. The V and J genes are TRBV29-1 and TRBJ1-2, with a tentative D call TRBD1 (6 bases). V was shortened by 3 bases and J by 4 bases, with 12 bases between the two germline ends. In germline, CDR1 is SQVTM, CDR2 ANQGSEA. This CDR3 is 13 amino acids long. CDR3 sequence: CSVETGVPYGYTF. DNA for the CDR3: TGCAGCGTTGAGACAGGAGTTCCCTATGGCTACACCTTC.

Details on this clonotype: One end of the junction is discordant with germline, which a read error may explain. The V gene is TRBV29-1, the J gene TRBJ2-5; TRBD1 might be the D (6 bases). This CDR3 comprises 14 residues. In germline, CDR1 is SQVTM, CDR2 ANQGSEA. As DNA, the CDR3 is TGCAGCGTTGGTCTCCTGACAGGCCAAGGGACCCAGTACTTC. Residues: CSVGLLTGQGTQYF.

This clonotype was detected a few times. CDR3 sequence (DNA): TGCGCCAGCAGCGCTCTTGGGGGATATACGAGCTCTGGGGCCAACGTCCTGACTTTC. As protein: CASSALGGYTSSGANVLTF. The chain combines TRBV5-1 with TRBJ2-6, with D perhaps being TRBD1 or TRBD2 (5 bases each). Germline CDR1 and CDR2: SGHRS and YFSETQ. Trimming stripped 4 bases from V and 0 bases from J, with 20 bases between. The CDR3 extends over 19 amino acids. Filled out from reference TRBV5-1 and TRBJ2-6, the complete variable domain reads KAGVTQTPRYLIKTRGQQVTLSCSPISGHRSVSWYQQTPGQGLQFLFEYFSETQRNKGNFPGRFSGRQFSNSRSEMNVSTLELGDSALYLCASSALGGYTSSGANVLTFGAGSRLTVL.

The gene calls are TRBV7-2 and TRBJ1-5, with D tentatively TRBD1 (5 bases). The length of the CDR3 is 14 residues. Germline CDR1 and CDR2: SGHTA and FQGNSA. Trimming took 1 base from V and 10 from J, leaving 14 bases between them. CDR3 protein: CASSLGQPREPQHF. The CDR3 DNA reads as TGTGCCAGCAGCTTAGGACAGCCCCGAGAACCCCAGCATTTT.

The chain links TRBV5-4 to TRBJ2-1, with D possibly matching TRBD2 (5 bases). The length of the CDR3 is 18 residues. Looked up from germline, CDR1 is SGHNT and CDR2 is YYREEE (reference sequence). Trimming shortened V by 0 bases and J by 0 bases, and 16 bases separated the two germline ends. The chain's CDR3 is CASSLGAARASSYNEQFF. Here the CDR3 DNA reads TGTGCCAGCAGCTTGGGGGCGGCGCGGGCGAGCTCCTACAATGAGCAGTTCTTC.

This chain connects TRBV18 to TRBJ2-5, with 7 positions matching TRBD2. The CDR3 runs to 15 residues. Germline V gives CDR1 KGHSH, CDR2 LQKENI. The V segment lost 4 bases and the J segment 1 base; nucleotides outside the gene matches: 6. CDR3 sequence reads: CASSRASGGQETQYF. In nucleotides, the CDR3 is TGTGCCAGCTCACGAGCTAGCGGTGGCCAAGAGACCCAGTACTTC.

The gene calls are TRBV4-1 and TRBJ1-4; TRBD1 agrees at 7 bases. The ends lost 1 base at V and 5 bases at J; junction bases unmatched: 7. The CDR3 sequence is 16 residues long. CDR1 and CDR2 (germline): MGHRA, YSYEKL. CDR3 protein: CASSQGGGGQNEKLFF. CDR3 nucleotide sequence: TGCGCCAGCAGCCAAGGAGGGGGCGGTCAGAATGAAAAACTGTTTTTT.

This clonotype was seen more than once but under ten times. J is TRBJ2-3 and V is TRBV6-5; TRBD2 is a possible D gene (5 bases). Germline lookup yields CDR1 MNHEY and CDR2 SVGAGI. There are 11 residues in the CDR3. The V end was cut by 8 bases, the J end by 6 bases, with 9 bases between. The CDR3 DNA follows: TGTGCCAGCGGGGAGTGGGATACGCAGTATTTT. Amino acid sequence: CASGEWDTQYF.

V usage is TRBV6-2 or TRBV6-3 and J usage is TRBJ2-7, with TRBD1 identical over 9 bases. Germline values: CDR1 MNHEY, CDR2 SVGEGT. CDR3 length: 15 residues. The J segment lost 1 base and the V segment lost 2 bases, leaving 3 bases of the junction unmatched. CDR3 residues: CASSYRQGVSYEQYF. The CDR3 DNA reads as TGTGCCAGCAGTTACAGACAGGGGGTATCCTACGAGCAGTACTTC.

This clonotype has ten or more counts. The rearrangement joins TRBV4-1 to TRBJ2-3, with D uncertain. CDR1 MGHRA and CDR2 YSYEKL come from the germline V gene. V lost 0 bases, J lost 0 bases, and 4 bases lay in between. CDR3 length: 14 amino acids. This chain's CDR3 is CASSQEPSTDTQYF. The CDR3 coding sequence is TGCGCCAGCAGCCAAGAGCCGAGCACAGATACGCAGTATTTT.

The chain carries TRBV11-2 and TRBJ2-5; no clear D gene. CDR3 length: 15 amino acids. CDR1 and CDR2 from the germline V gene are SGHAT and FQNNGV. Trimming took off 1 base at V and 3 bases at J, with 12 bases between the two ends. CDR3 loop: CASSLVLSLKETQYF. The CDR3 DNA is TGTGCCAGCAGCTTAGTTCTTTCCTTAAAAGAGACCCAGTACTTC.

This clonotype occurred a few times. The J gene is TRBJ1-2, the V gene TRBV7-2; 9 bases line up with TRBD1. V lost 3 bases, J lost 8 bases, and 7 bases stayed unmatched. CDR1 and CDR2 (germline): SGHTA, FQGNSA. The CDR3 runs 14 residues. The CDR3 coding sequence is TGTGCCAGCAGCTTTGCGGGACAGGGAGGAGGCTACACCTTC. This sequence encodes CASSFAGQGGGYTF.

This sequence joins TRBV2 and TRBJ1-4, with D perhaps matching TRBD1 (6 bases). Per the germline V gene, CDR1 is SNHLY and CDR2 is FYNNEI. Trimming pared 3 bases from V and 8 bases from J, leaving 13 bases between. The CDR3 is 14 residues long. The CDR3 nucleotides are TGTGCCAGCAGTGACGACAGGAGAGGCGAAAAACTGTTTTTT. It codes for CASSDDRRGEKLFF. Full variable domain (remainder filled in from reference TRBV2 and TRBJ1-4): EPEVTQTPSHQVTQMGQEVILRCVPISNHLYFYWYRQILGQKVEFLVSFYNNEISEKSEIFDDQFSVERPDGSNFTLKIRSTKLEDSAMYFCASSDDRRGEKLFFGSGTQLSVL.

The CDR3 sequence: CASSYPFSGGANTGELFF. The CDR3 DNA reads TGTGCCAGCAGTTACCCGTTTAGCGGGGGGGCGAACACCGGGGAGCTGTTTTTT. V usage is TRBV6-5 and J usage is TRBJ2-2; 11 positions agree with TRBD2. Germline CDR1 and CDR2: MNHEY and SVGAGI. CDR3 length equals 18 residues. Trimming cost V 2 bases and J 0 bases; bases outside gene matches: 5.

The chain recombines TRBV7-2 with TRBJ2-2; no definite D call. CDR3 size: 15 residues. CDR1 is SGHTA and CDR2 is FQGNSA in the germline V gene. V shed 1 base and J shed 3 bases, with 9 bases lying between them. In DNA, the CDR3 is TGTGCCAGCAGCTTAGAGGGCCTGTACACCGGGGAGCTGTTTTTT. Amino acid sequence: CASSLEGLYTGELFF.

This clonotype appeared a few times. V and J are TRBV9 and TRBJ2-7, with TRBD2 identical over 7 bases. The V gene's germline CDR1 is SGDLS and CDR2 YYNGEE. This CDR3 is 15 amino acids long. V lost 3 bases, J lost 2 bases, and 8 bases stayed unmatched. CDR3 residues: CASSGGGTTTYEQYF. CDR3 sequence (DNA): TGTGCCAGCAGCGGGGGGGGGACTACAACCTACGAGCAGTACTTC.

To note about this clonotype: The final CDR3 position lacks the conserved phenylalanine or tryptophan, pointing to a likely read error. Because the CDR3's place on the DNA is in doubt, the DNA is left out and the CDR3 is given as listed by TCRdb. V usage is TRBV30 and J usage is TRBJ2-4; the DNA was not compared with TRBD2, the D call given in the table. CDR1 is GTSNPN and CDR2 is SVGIG in the germline V gene (reference sequence). Including both end residues, the CDR3 is 13 amino acids long. This chain's CDR3 is CAWSDTHLGRVYL.